The entry below describes one T cell receptor (beta chain). This clone showed up just once. The clone's antigen remains unknown. Base qualities are not provided; no much larger clone lies one nucleotide away. A second Seattle source provided samples from volunteer blood donors who had recovered from COVID-19. Whole blood was collected in K2EDTA tubes by collaborating institutions according to the institutions' own protocols. For TCRbeta analysis, collaborators shipped samples in one of three forms: frozen whole blood, isolated PBMCs, or DNA extracted from either of those sample types. The CDR3 numbers 13 residues from cysteine through phenylalanine. Only CDR3 DNA remains: 39 bases, in frame from the first base. Sequences SGHAT (CDR1) and FQNNGV (CDR2) are obtained from the germline V gene. The junction carries 13 bases between V and J, which are trimmed by 10 bases and 2 bases respectively. The immunoSEQ Assay, a bias-controlled multiplex PCR, was used to amplify TCRbeta CDR3 regions from genomic DNA. As for the original processing: The number of nucleated cells in each sample was estimated by amplification of reference gene primers within the assay. Sequence reads were collapsed and filtered to measure the absolute abundance of every unique TCRbeta CDR3 rearrangement. For each sample, productive Simpson clonality was calculated as the square root of Simpson's diversity index over productive rearrangements. TCRdb limited this immuneACCESS table to in-frame rearrangements with V and J called. A share of clones is missing; checked studies link under half to unresolved V genes, and the rest is unexplained. The D gene and trimming were derived from the DNA, and the V and J assignments and clone size from that table. In all, the sample holds roughly 260,000 clones, and roughly 86% of those were seen once. The ten most abundant clones make up approximately 9.8% of the sample.

This sample was taken from a study of blood T cell repertoires in COVID-19 (TCRdb year 2020). Background on the whole study: Samples covering the acute and convalescent phases of COVID-19 were provided by collaborators in the United States, Italy and Spain. The prospective study material was composed of cDNA or gDNA derived from T cells, B-cell-depleted T cells, or PBMCs. Subjects who had been exposed to COVID-19, were actively infected with it, or had recovered from it provided the deeply sampled blood TCRbeta repertoires that made up the dataset. The repertoires were made available in a free public database intended to serve as a resource for research on the immune response to SARS-CoV-2. The samples were drawn from two sources: the first 160 participants of the ongoing ImmuneRACE study, and 950 to 1,500 subjects contributed by 6 global collaborators. A de-identified subject ID, COVID-19 status, age in years and sex were almost always included in the sample metadata. Where available, HLA class I and class II types were obtained from metadata supplied by the sample provider rather than from assay-based typing. Summary of the overall study and its limitations: The quantity of clinical and demographic metadata differed by source and by participant and was supplied without curation.

The rearranged segments are TRBV11-2 and TRBJ2-3, with TRBD1 perhaps the D gene, on 6 matching bases. This clonotype was sampled from a man between 35 and 55 years old who had recovered from COVID-19. The sequencing input was peripheral blood. The CDR3 sequence is CATTTGSTDTQYF. The nucleotides read TGTGCCACCACAACAGGGTCCACAGATACGCAGTATTTT.